This T cell receptor (beta chain) was documented in a study of shared clonotypes between healthy human individuals. Whole-study findings and limits: Clonotype sharing across donors was expected to vary with sequencing depth.

Produced via immunoSEQ multiplex PCR; TCRdb's table is partial and in-frame only. Of fewer than 500,000 clones in the sample, 60% to 80% were seen once. Genomic DNA from unsorted samples was obtained from around 100 million PBMCs (per sample). The V segment lost 2 bases and the J segment 6 bases; nucleotides outside the gene matches: 10. CDR1 is LNHDA and CDR2 is SQIVND in the germline V gene (reference sequence). The CDR3 covers 17 residues. About this clone itself: Its specificity is not known.

Sequenced input: PBMCs. This TCR was recovered from a middle-aged woman in good health. Some clones in this sample may be carry-over from other donors' samples. This chain joins TRBV19 and TRBJ2-2, with 9 bases identical to TRBD2. CDR3 sequence (DNA): TGTGCCAGTAGTATAAGTTGGAGCGGGAGGCTTCCCGGGGAGCTGTTTTTT. It specifies CASSISWSGRLPGELFF.